This T cell receptor beta chain was sequenced for a study of T cell responses to AZD1222 COVID-19 vaccine. From germline, CDR1 is LGHDT and CDR2 YNNKEL (reference sequence). J lost 5 bases, V lost 0 bases, and 5 bases had no gene match. The CDR3 has 15 residues. General study points: Along spike, vaccine-associated CD4 TCRs were found throughout, with dominance at 160-218 and 743-854. Variant regions that are unmutated are reportedly the target of nearly half of spike-specific TCRs.

Some clones are missing from TCRdb's copy, which holds only in-frame ones; the method was immunoSEQ multiplex PCR. Seen here are 150,000 to 200,000 clones, about nine tenths observed once, and the top ten hold approximately 6.3%. Turning to this clone: What it binds is not known.

The gene calls are TRBV3-1 (or the pseudogene TRBV3-2) and TRBJ1-2; TRBD1 matches at 8 bases. This receptor was taken from an adult who received the AZD1222 COVID-19 vaccine. The material sequenced was peripheral blood, taken 28 days after the second AZD1222 dose. CDR3 sequence (DNA): TGTGCCAGCAGCCAAGATACAGGGGGGTGGTATGGCTACACCTTC. Protein product: CASSQDTGGWYGYTF.